This T cell receptor beta chain was observed in a study of blood T cell repertoires in COVID-19. Looking at the study overall: The origin of the acute and convalescent COVID-19 samples was the United States, Italy and Spain. In each case, the material was cDNA or gDNA derived from T cells, B-cell-depleted T cells, or PBMCs.

Authors' methods: Reference gene primer amplification in the assay estimated nucleated cell counts. Sequenced by immunoSEQ multiplex PCR; TCRdb stores in-frame clones only, minus some. From that table come the V and J calls and clone size; the DNA was used to work out D and trimming. There are approximately 400,000 clones in the sample; roughly 90% occur only once, and over 1% lies in the top ten. The germline V gene encodes CDR1 LGHNT and CDR2 FRNRAP. CDR3 length: 14 amino acids. Trimming stripped 5 bases from V and 0 bases from J, with 11 bases between. Sequenced: peripheral blood. This receptor was identified in a man aged 35 to 55 with acute or convalescent COVID-19. The V call is TRBV12-5, the J call TRBJ2-7; D is perhaps TRBD2 (5 bases). In nucleotides, the CDR3 is TGTGCTAGTGGTCACTACCGGGACTCCTACGAGCAGTACTTC. As protein: CASGHYRDSYEQYF.